This T cell receptor beta chain was retrieved from a study of stem cell transplantation in POMP-related autoinflammatory disease. Study-wide context: The study hypothesized thymoproteasome defects skew the TRB repertoire via impaired CD8+ selection. Study results and limitations: PRAID patients trended toward lower TRB diversity and higher clonality in all analyzed T-cell subsets.

PRAID featured prominent immunodeficiency. TCRdb's table, derived via immunoSEQ multiplex PCR, lists solely in-frame clones and lacks some. The data hold fewer than 30,000 clones, with 82% observed a single time. On this clone: Its cognate antigen is unknown.

CDR1 MNHEY and CDR2 SMNVEV come from the germline V gene (reference sequence). The CDR3 length is 14 residues. With V trimmed by 4 bases and J by 5 bases, 5 bases remained unmatched. This TCR derives from a human donor with POMP-related autoinflammation and immune dysregulation (PRAID). This specimen was CD4+ T cells from PBMCs, taken before stem cell transplantation. This rearrangement joins TRBV27 to TRBJ2-7; 10 positions agree with TRBD2. CDR3 nucleotides: TGTGCCAGCAGTTCCCCGGGACTAGCGCACGAGCAGTACTTC. Protein sequence: CASSSPGLAHEQYF.